The 20 T cell receptor beta chains listed next were all sequenced from one sample in a study of vaccination and CD4 T cells after COVID-19. Treatment described: approximately nine-day PBMC culture with coronavirus spike peptide pools or control peptides (ViraFEST assay). CD4+ T cells that had been cultured provided DNA sequenced with the Oncomine TCR Beta short-read assay. TCRdb re-called the PCR reads through MiXCR, storing one row per CDR3 protein. Of 8,500 to 13,000 distinct CDR3 sequences detected, approximately 20% appear once; the ten largest clones hold approximately 13%. Which antigens these TCRs recognize remains unknown. Here the sequenced sample was CD4+ T cells from blood, cultured in vitro, taken after SARS-CoV-2 vaccination. These receptors all stem from a human donor who had recovered from COVID-19.

Only a few counts were recorded for this clonotype. V is TRBV6-5 and J is TRBJ1-5, with 7 bases that match TRBD1. Trimming took 0 bases from V and 0 from J; bases not matched to a gene: 5. In germline, CDR1 is MNHEY, CDR2 SVGAGI. The CDR3 has 17 amino acids. In DNA, the CDR3 is TGTGCCAGCAGTTACTCAGGGGGCGCAGGTAGCAATCAGCCCCAGCATTTT. Protein sequence: CASSYSGGAGSNQPQHF.

The J gene is TRBJ2-7, the V gene TRBV28; 10 bases are shared with TRBD2. Germline assignment: CDR1 MDHEN and CDR2 SYDVKM. V dropped 2 bases and J dropped 3; count of bases not matched to a gene: 7. The CDR3 has 16 amino acids. Here the CDR3 DNA reads TGTGCCAGCAGTTTACTCCGGACTAGCGGTGGCTACGAGCAGTACTTC. It yields the protein CASSLLRTSGGYEQYF.

This clonotype came up a few times. The chain is built from TRBV7-2 and TRBJ2-3; 7 positions match TRBD1. The CDR3 extends over 16 amino acids. After removal of 5 bases from V and 1 base from J, the junction contained 9 bases not matched to a gene. Germline lookup yields CDR1 SGHTA and CDR2 FQGNSA. CDR3 DNA: TGTGCCAGCAGCAACCAAGGGGGCGCCGGCACAGATACGCAGTATTTT. It is translated as CASSNQGGAGTDTQYF.

In its sample, this clonotype was seen a few times. The chain combines TRBV27 with TRBJ2-7; maybe TRBD2 (8 bases). CDR3 length equals 14 residues. CDR1 and CDR2 (germline): MNHEY, SMNVEV (reference sequence). The V end was cut by 4 bases, the J end by 5 bases, with 15 bases between. The CDR3 protein is CASSWGLGGNEQYF. The CDR3 nucleotides read TGTGCCAGCAGTTGGGGACTAGGGGGCAACGAGCAGTACTTC.

The V and J genes are TRBV6-5 and TRBJ1-1, with a weak D call TRBD1 (5 bases). Germline V gives CDR1 MNHEY, CDR2 SVGAGI. The CDR3 length is 14 residues. Deletions cut 4 bases from V and 5 bases from J, with 14 bases between. CDR3 in DNA: TGTGCCAGCAGTTCGCCCAGGGTTAGGACTGAAGCTTTCTTT. Its translation is CASSSPRVRTEAFF.

This CDR3 reads CASSTGTGLGETQYF. CDR3 coding DNA: TGTGCCAGCAGCACCGGGACAGGGCTTGGGGAGACCCAGTACTTC. This chain uses TRBV9 with TRBJ2-5; 9 nucleotides align to TRBD1. This CDR3 is 15 amino acids long. V was pared by 4 bases and J by 5 bases, with 9 bases of the junction left unmatched. CDR1 and CDR2 (germline): SGDLS, YYNGEE.

By proportion, this clonotype is large (0.1 to 1%). The chain carries TRBV20-1 and TRBJ2-1; 12 bases map to TRBD2. The CDR3 length is 14 residues. V lost 5 bases to trimming and J lost 12 bases; unmatched junction nucleotides: 11. Per germline, CDR1 DFQATT and CDR2 SNEGSKA (reference sequence). The CDR3 loop reads CSALNRLAGGGQFF. The CDR3 bases are TGCAGTGCTCTCAATCGGCTAGCGGGAGGGGGGCAGTTCTTC.

The chain combines TRBV29-1 with TRBJ2-3; D remains unclear. Trimming pared 0 bases from V and 0 bases from J, leaving 10 bases between. This CDR3 region has 15 residues. Germline CDR1 reads SQVTM; CDR2 reads ANQGSEA. In DNA form, the CDR3 reads TGCAGCGTTGAAGATCTCGTGGTAAGCACAGATACGCAGTATTTT. It is translated as CSVEDLVVSTDTQYF.

A few counts support this clonotype. The genes are TRBV7-2 and TRBJ2-7; 14 bases map to TRBD2. The CDR3 has 15 residues. The V gene end was trimmed by 1 base and the J gene end by 7 bases; junction bases not matched to a gene: 3. Germline loops: CDR1 SGHTA, CDR2 FQGNSA. The chain's CDR3 is CASSLGGLAGGEQYF. For the CDR3, the DNA is TGTGCCAGCAGCTTAGGTGGACTAGCGGGAGGTGAGCAGTACTTC.

This clonotype has only a few counts. The rearrangement links TRBV27 to TRBJ2-2; the D gene could be TRBD1 or TRBD2 (5 bases each). The V gene lost 7 bases and the J gene lost 0 bases, with 12 bases spanning the gap. This CDR3 region has 15 residues. Looked up from germline, CDR1 is MNHEY and CDR2 is SMNVEV (reference sequence). CDR3 sequence: CASKVEGPNTGELFF. The CDR3 DNA is TGTGCCAGCAAGGTTGAGGGACCGAACACCGGGGAGCTGTTTTTT.

The chain couples TRBV19 to TRBJ1-2; 8 bases are a match to TRBD1. Per the germline V gene, CDR1 is LNHDA and CDR2 is SQIVND (reference sequence). This CDR3 spans 14 amino acids. V lost 7 bases and J lost 8; bases outside the gene matches: 12. The CDR3 region has the DNA TGTGCCAGTACCCAACATGGACAGGGCGAAGGCTACACCTTC. Protein product: CASTQHGQGEGYTF.

In its sample, this clonotype was seen a few times. The chain employs TRBV24-1 and TRBJ2-1; no firm D call. V gave up 1 base and J gave up 6 bases, with 18 bases separating them. The CDR3 covers 17 residues. Germline values: CDR1 KGHDR, CDR2 SFDVKD. The CDR3: CATSDFRPRTGINEQFF. The CDR3 DNA reads as TGTGCCACCAGTGATTTCAGACCGCGGACGGGCATCAATGAGCAGTTCTTC.

The genes are TRBV5-4 and TRBJ1-2; D perhaps matches TRBD1 (5 bases). The germline V and J ends were trimmed by 1 base and 7 bases, with 14 bases remaining between them. The CDR3 spans 14 residues. Germline V gene sequence: CDR1 SGHNT, CDR2 YYREEE (reference sequence). CDR3 bases: TGTGCCAGCAGCTTGATGCAGGGCTCTTCTGGCTACACCTTC. Amino acid sequence: CASSLMQGSSGYTF. Full variable domain (rest looked up from reference TRBV5-4 and TRBJ1-2): ETGVTQSPTHLIKTRGQQVTLRCSSQSGHNTVSWYQQALGQGPQFIFQYYREEENGRGNFPPRFSGLQFPNYSSELNVNALELDDSALYLCASSLMQGSSGYTFGSGTRLTVV.

The V call is TRBV19, the J call TRBJ2-1, with D possibly matching TRBD1 (6 bases). V gave up 3 bases and J gave up 10 bases, with 10 bases separating them. This CDR3 contains 12 residues. CDR1 is LNHDA and CDR2 is SQIVND in the germline V gene (reference sequence). This CDR3 is CASSIQGIEQFF. In DNA form, the CDR3 reads TGTGCCAGTAGTATTCAGGGGATCGAGCAGTTCTTC.

This clonotype is labeled as medium-sized (0.01 to 0.1%). The genes are TRBV27 and TRBJ1-6; no firm D call. The CDR3 spans 13 residues. Germline V gene lookup returns CDR1 MNHEY and CDR2 SMNVEV (reference sequence). V gave up 8 bases and J gave up 6 bases, with 11 bases separating them. The CDR3 DNA follows: TGTGCCAGCTATGGAGGGATTAATTCACCCCTCCACTTT. Amino acid sequence: CASYGGINSPLHF.

A few counts support this clonotype. V is TRBV5-4 and J is TRBJ2-1; possibly TRBD1 for D (5 bases). CDR1 is SGHNT and CDR2 is YYREEE in the germline V gene (reference sequence). This CDR3 contains 14 residues. Trimming left V 0 bases short and J 6 bases short, with 10 bases between. This chain's CDR3 is CASSLARVGNEQFF. The CDR3 DNA reads as TGTGCCAGCAGCTTGGCCAGGGTTGGCAATGAGCAGTTCTTC.

The CDR3 DNA reads TGTGCCAGTAGTATAGCGAGGCCCGGGGAGCTGTTTTTT. Translated, it gives CASSIARPGELFF. The chain is built from TRBV19 and TRBJ2-2; D is unclear. Trimming removed 1 base at V and 6 bases at J, with 6 bases between. The CDR3 runs to 13 residues. Germline V CDR1 and CDR2: LNHDA, SQIVND (reference sequence).

The rearrangement uses TRBV6-2 or TRBV6-3 and TRBJ2-5, with unresolved D. This CDR3 has 11 amino acids. Germline V CDR1 and CDR2: MNHEY, SVGEGT. Trimming took 5 bases from V and 5 from J, leaving 6 bases between them. CDR3 in DNA: TGTGCCAGCAGTCTTCACGAGACCCAGTACTTC. Translation gives CASSLHETQYF.

The chain combines TRBV6-5 with TRBJ2-7; TRBD1 is a possible D gene (6 bases). Trimming shortened V by 2 bases and J by 0 bases, and 14 bases separated the two germline ends. The germline CDR1 and CDR2 sequences are MNHEY and SVGAGI. The CDR3 has 16 residues. The DNA of the CDR3 is TGTGCCAGCAGTTACCTCTCGGGACAAAACTCCTACGAGCAGTACTTC. Residues: CASSYLSGQNSYEQYF.

This rearrangement joins TRBV10-3 to TRBJ2-5, with 7 bases fitting TRBD2. Germline values: CDR1 ENHRY, CDR2 SYGVKD. The CDR3 is made up of 14 amino acids. After removal of 6 bases from V and 7 bases from J, the junction contained 11 bases not matched to a gene. In DNA form, the CDR3 reads TGTGCCATCAGCCAAGCGGGGACCGCCGGGACCCAGTACTTC. It yields the protein CAISQAGTAGTQYF.